Listed here is a single T cell receptor beta chain. The data originate from a study of T-cell reconstitution after alpha-beta-depleted transplantation in children. The TCRbeta library was prepared with unique molecular identifiers. TCRdb recomputed calls from the PCR reads with MiXCR, one row per CDR3 protein. Among roughly 70,000 distinct CDR3 sequences listed, over 4.5% were seen once. The germline CDR1 and CDR2 sequences are LNHDA and SQIVND (reference sequence). The CDR3 is made up of 15 amino acids. V dropped 7 bases and J dropped 5 bases, with 20 bases sitting between them. This TCR came from a boy under three years old who had a stem cell transplant for acute myeloid leukemia, so the T cells may come from the graft donor. The V call is TRBV19, the J call TRBJ1-1; no firm D call. Sequenced here: PBMCs, mostly from graft donor cells, sampled 180 days after TCRalphabeta/CD19-depleted stem cell transplant. CDR3 residues: CASKPTPLVGTEAFF. CDR3 coding DNA: TGTGCCAGTAAACCGACACCCCTGGTTGGTACTGAAGCTTTCTTT. Supplemented by reference TRBV19 and TRBJ1-1, the full variable domain reads DGGITQSPKYLFRKEGQNVTLSCEQNLNHDAMYWYRQDPGQGLRLIYYSQIVNDFQKGDIAEGYSVSREKKESFPLTVTSAQKNPTAFYLCASKPTPLVGTEAFFGQGTRLTVV.